The clone carrying this T cell receptor (beta chain) was recorded many times. Its specificity is unknown. The sample contains more than one DNA sequence encoding this CDR3. Germline lookup yields CDR1 SGHTA and CDR2 FQGNSA. The length of the CDR3 is 14 residues. Trimming took 1 base from V and 7 from J, leaving 11 bases between them. No treatment had been given to any patient before thyroid surgery. This entry is derived from a study of metastatic and nonmetastatic thyroid tumors. Study at large: Repertoires from blood and tumor or nodule tissue of malignant and benign thyroid patients were compared. Whole-study results and caveats: Significantly higher TCR beta diversity was reportedly seen in malignant thyroid tumors than benign nodules, in blood and tumor.

The authors' processing: The study took CDR3 differences across clinicopathological groups and made a distant-metastasis classifier for papillary thyroid cancer from them. From the PCR reads, TCRdb re-called clones with MiXCR. These V and J calls derive from TCRdb rather than the authors' analysis. This table has around 19,000 clones, 24% appearing once. This clonotype was obtained from a female donor with papillary thyroid cancer or a benign thyroid nodule (not recorded which). Some clones in this sample may be carry-over from other donors' samples. Sequencing input: tumor tissue. The J gene is TRBJ1-5, the V gene TRBV7-2; D gene unclear. The CDR3 bases are TGTGCCAGCAGCTTAGGAACAGCTAGCCAGCCCCAGCATTTT. Amino acids: CASSLGTASQPQHF.